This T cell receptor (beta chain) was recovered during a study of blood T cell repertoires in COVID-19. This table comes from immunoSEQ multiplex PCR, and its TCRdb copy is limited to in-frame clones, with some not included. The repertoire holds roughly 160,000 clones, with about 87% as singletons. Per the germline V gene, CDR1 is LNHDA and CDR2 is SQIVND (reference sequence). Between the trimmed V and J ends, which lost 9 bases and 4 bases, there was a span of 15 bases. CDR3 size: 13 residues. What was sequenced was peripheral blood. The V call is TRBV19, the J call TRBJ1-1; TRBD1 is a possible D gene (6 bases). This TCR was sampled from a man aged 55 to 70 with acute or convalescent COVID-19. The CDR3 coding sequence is TGTGCCAGCACGGCTCGCAGGGGCACTGAAGCTTTCTTT. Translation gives CASTARRGTEAFF.